One and the same sample provided the 31 T cell receptor beta chains below, sequenced in a study of Ad26.COV2.S vaccination and SARS-CoV-2 variants. Treatment: around 19 received Ad26.COV2.S at low or high dose, single or two shots; 5 received placebo; per-sample allocation not given. All samples were drawn on day 63, counting from the first vaccine or placebo injection. The data were produced by immunoSEQ multiplex PCR, yet TCRdb's version contains in-frame clones alone and is incomplete. The repertoire holds 350,000 to 500,000 clones, with less than 95% as singletons. Material: peripheral blood, obtained in a trial of Ad26.COV2.S vaccine versus placebo. These receptors were collected from a person aged 18-60 years who received the Ad26.COV2.S COVID-19 vaccine or a placebo.

This chain links TRBV5-1 with TRBJ2-3; D possibly corresponds to TRBD2 (6 bases). From germline, CDR1 is SGHRS and CDR2 YFSETQ. The CDR3 is made up of 17 amino acids. The V gene lost 3 bases and the J gene lost 0 bases, with 17 bases spanning the gap. This chain's CDR3 is CASSSTTSFGSTDTQYF. DNA for the CDR3: TGCGCCAGCAGCTCAACGACTAGTTTTGGTAGCACAGATACGCAGTATTTT.

This clone has just one count. The chain couples TRBV6-5 to TRBJ2-5, with TRBD2 matching 8 bases. CDR3 length: 15 amino acids. The V gene end was trimmed by 5 bases and the J gene end by 5 bases; junction bases not matched to a gene: 10. Germline V gene lookup returns CDR1 MNHEY and CDR2 SVGAGI. CDR3 nucleotides: TGTGCCAGCAGTCCCACCGGGACTAGAAGTGAGACCCAGTACTTC. Translating it yields CASSPTGTRSETQYF.

This sequence joins TRBV3-1 (or the pseudogene TRBV3-2) and TRBJ2-1, with 9 positions matching TRBD2. V was clipped by 6 bases and J by 9 bases; unmatched bases: 12. Germline-derived CDR1 and CDR2 are LGHDT and YNNKEL (reference sequence). The CDR3 length is 15 residues. The CDR3, as DNA: TGTGCCAGCAGTCCCAGGGGACTAGCCAGCGGTGAGCAGTTCTTC. Amino acid sequence: CASSPRGLASGEQFF.

This rearrangement joins TRBV5-1 to TRBJ2-2, with 13 bases fitting TRBD2. The germline CDR1 and CDR2 sequences are SGHRS and YFSETQ. V lost 4 bases, J lost 6 bases, and 3 bases stayed unmatched. The CDR3 runs 15 residues. The CDR3 sequence is CASSQGTSGAGELFF. The CDR3 DNA reads as TGCGCCAGCAGCCAGGGGACTAGCGGGGCCGGGGAGCTGTTTTTT.

This rearrangement joins TRBV2 to TRBJ2-5; TRBD1 matches at 7 bases. Germline assignment: CDR1 SNHLY and CDR2 FYNNEI. This CDR3 contains 15 residues. V was pared by 6 bases and J by 7 bases, with 14 bases of the junction left unmatched. CDR3 in DNA: TGTGCCAGCAGACCACAGGGGCCCGGCGGAGGGACCCAGTACTTC. Protein product: CASRPQGPGGGTQYF.

This sequence joins TRBV12-3 or TRBV12-4 and TRBJ2-7; a weak D match, TRBD1 (5 bases). The CDR3 totals 13 residues. Between the trimmed V and J ends, which lost 6 bases and 2 bases, there was a span of 11 bases. The CDR3 nucleotides are TGTGCCAGCAGCTTGGACATCCCCTACGAGCAGTACTTC. It codes for CASSLDIPYEQYF.

The sample holds a few counts of this clone. The chain combines TRBV2 with TRBJ2-7; the D is unclear. V lost 9 bases, J lost 2 bases, and 11 bases lay in between. Germline lookup yields CDR1 SNHLY and CDR2 FYNNEI. The CDR3 is 12 amino acids. In DNA, the CDR3 is TGTGCCAGTGGGCCCTCCCCCTACGAGCAGTACTTC. This encodes CASGPSPYEQYF.

The V and J genes are TRBV6-6 and TRBJ2-7, with 8 bases that match TRBD1. Germline values: CDR1 MNHNY, CDR2 SVGAGI (reference sequence). V shed 6 bases and J 1 base; nucleotides not matched to a gene: 11. This CDR3 has 16 amino acids. DNA for the CDR3: TGTGCCAGCAGCCGGACCGGGACAGGACCATCCTACGAGCAGTACTTC. It yields the protein CASSRTGTGPSYEQYF.

As for this clone: Germline and junction disagree at one end, which may indicate a read error. The CDR3 DNA is TGTGCTAGCAGCTTGGGGGGGAGCCGCCAAGAGACCCAGTACTTC. Protein: CASSLGGSRQETQYF. This sequence joins TRBV7-7 and TRBJ2-5, with 7 bases matching TRBD2. CDR3 length equals 15 residues. Looked up from germline, CDR1 is SSHAT and CDR2 is FNYEAQ (reference sequence).

The chain carries TRBV3-1 (or the pseudogene TRBV3-2) and TRBJ1-1; D remains unclear. The CDR3 is made up of 14 amino acids. Deletions cut 4 bases from V and 1 base from J, with 10 bases between. Germline CDR1 is LGHDT and CDR2 is YNNKEL (reference sequence). CDR3 amino acids: CASSLAGKNTEAFF. DNA of the CDR3: TGTGCCAGCAGCCTCGCCGGGAAGAACACTGAAGCTTTCTTT.

CDR3 DNA sequence: TGTGCCAGCAGTTTATCGCTGGGGGCGATGAACACAGATACGCAGTATTTT. Its translation: CASSLSLGAMNTDTQYF. The chain has TRBV27 and TRBJ2-3, with D perhaps TRBD1 (6 bases). The CDR3 loop spans 17 amino acids. V lost 0 bases and J 2 bases, leaving 15 bases between the germline ends. In germline, CDR1 is MNHEY, CDR2 SMNVEV (reference sequence).

This sequence joins TRBV27 and TRBJ2-1, with D possibly TRBD2 on 6 matching bases. The CDR3 loop spans 13 amino acids. The germline V gene has CDR1 MNHEY and CDR2 SMNVEV (reference sequence). V shed 5 bases and J shed 7 bases, with 12 bases lying between them. CDR3: CASSTTRSNEQFF. DNA of the CDR3: TGTGCCAGCAGTACGACTAGAAGTAATGAGCAGTTCTTC.

The chain carries TRBV11-3 and TRBJ2-7, with 9 positions matching TRBD1. The CDR3 is 15 amino acids. Germline loops: CDR1 SGHNT, CDR2 YENEEA. With V trimmed by 5 bases and J by 1 base, 6 bases remained unmatched. The CDR3 DNA sequence: TGTGCCAGCAGCATAGCCGGGACAGGGTCCTACGAGCAGTACTTC. Translating it yields CASSIAGTGSYEQYF.

The chain recombines TRBV28 with TRBJ2-3; 11 positions agree with TRBD2. This CDR3 has 17 residues. After removal of 3 bases from V and 0 bases from J, the junction contained 5 bases not matched to a gene. Germline CDR1 reads MDHEN; CDR2 reads SYDVKM. The CDR3 region is CASSFPTSGASTDTQYF. The CDR3 DNA sequence: TGTGCCAGCAGTTTCCCGACTAGCGGGGCTAGCACAGATACGCAGTATTTT.

The chain carries TRBV11-3 and TRBJ2-1; 15 positions agree with TRBD2. The CDR3 contains 18 residues. Germline values: CDR1 SGHNT, CDR2 YENEEA. Germline trimming cut 5 bases from V and 9 bases from J; bases unmatched to any gene: 14. DNA of the CDR3: TGTGCCAGCAGCCCAAGCTCCGGGACTAGCGGGAGGAAGGGTGAGCAGTTCTTC. It specifies CASSPSSGTSGRKGEQFF.

The V and J genes are TRBV29-1 and TRBJ2-7; possible D gene TRBD1, 5 bases. Trimming took off 3 bases at V and 2 bases at J, with 11 bases between the two ends. CDR3 length: 13 amino acids. Looked up from germline, CDR1 is SQVTM and CDR2 is ANQGSEA. The DNA for the CDR3 is TGCAGCGTTGAGTCGGACACAACCTACGAGCAGTACTTC. Protein sequence: CSVESDTTYEQYF.

The chain has TRBV3-1 (or the pseudogene TRBV3-2) and TRBJ2-7; D is ambiguous. This CDR3 comprises 16 residues. Looked up from germline, CDR1 is LGHDT and CDR2 is YNNKEL (reference sequence). Trimming left V 2 bases short and J 0 bases short, with 14 bases between. CDR3: CASSQSPPAYSYEQYF. The DNA of the CDR3 is TGTGCCAGCAGCCAAAGCCCTCCGGCATACTCCTACGAGCAGTACTTC.

The chain has TRBV15 and TRBJ1-4; 8 nucleotides line up with TRBD1. The CDR3 sequence is 15 residues long. Germline-derived CDR1 and CDR2 are LNHNV and YYDKDF (reference sequence). V was clipped by 3 bases and J by 7 bases; unmatched bases: 7. In nucleotides, the CDR3 is TGTGCCACCAGCAGGGGATCAGGGGGCACTGAAAAACTGTTTTTT. Translated, it gives CATSRGSGGTEKLFF.

V and J are TRBV11-2 and TRBJ1-1; D is undetermined. The ends were cut back, 5 bases at V and 5 bases at J, with 15 bases in the middle. The CDR3 has 14 residues. The V gene's germline CDR1 is SGHAT and CDR2 FQNNGV. The CDR3 reads CASSLLGGSTEAFF. CDR3 DNA: TGTGCCAGCAGCCTCTTAGGAGGTTCAACTGAAGCTTTCTTT.

A remark on this clone: This sample includes further DNA sequences coding for the same CDR3. V is TRBV28 and J is TRBJ1-6; no clear D gene. V was pared by 3 bases and J by 5 bases, with 8 bases between. The CDR3 totals 14 residues. The germline gives CDR1 MDHEN, CDR2 SYDVKM. CDR3 nucleotides: TGTGCCAGCAGTTTCGGCGGTAATAATTCACCCCTCCACTTT. Protein: CASSFGGNNSPLHF. Filled out from reference TRBV28 and TRBJ1-6, the complete variable domain reads DVKVTQSSRYLVKRTGEKVFLECVQDMDHENMFWYRQDPGLGLRLIYFSYDVKMKEKGDIPEGYSVSREKKERFSLILESASTNQTSMYLCASSFGGNNSPLHFGNGTRLTVT.

This chain connects TRBV5-1 to TRBJ2-4, with a possible D match to TRBD2 (6 bases). This CDR3 has 14 residues. Germline V gene lookup returns CDR1 SGHRS and CDR2 YFSETQ. The V end was cut by 4 bases, the J end by 0 bases, with 8 bases between. The CDR3 region has the DNA TGCGCCAGCAGCGGGGGACTAGCCAAAAACATTCAGTACTTC. Encoded protein: CASSGGLAKNIQYF.

The rearrangement uses TRBV28 and TRBJ2-5, with TRBD2 matching over 9 bases. V was pared by 6 bases and J by 1 base, with 3 bases of the junction left unmatched. This CDR3 is 14 amino acids long. Germline CDR1 reads MDHEN; CDR2 reads SYDVKM. CDR3 in amino acids: CASRTTSGQETQYF. As DNA, the CDR3 is TGTGCCAGCAGGACGACTAGCGGCCAAGAGACCCAGTACTTC.

The V gene is TRBV14, the J gene TRBJ1-1; D call uncertain. CDR3 length: 13 amino acids. The germline gives CDR1 SGHDN, CDR2 FVKESK. V lost 2 bases and J 2 bases, leaving 6 bases between the germline ends. CDR3 in DNA: TGTGCCAGCAGCCAATATCTAAACACTGAAGCTTTCTTT. Translation gives CASSQYLNTEAFF.

This chain connects TRBV30 to TRBJ1-5; no reliable D call. V was pared by 1 base and J by 2 bases, with 12 bases between. CDR1 GTSNPN and CDR2 SVGIG come from the germline V gene (reference sequence). The CDR3 loop spans 15 amino acids. CDR3 DNA: TGTGCCTGGAGTGCCGGTAGTCCTGGCAATCAGCCCCAGCATTTT. Protein: CAWSAGSPGNQPQHF.

This chain uses TRBV24-1 with TRBJ1-6, with no clear D. CDR1 KGHDR and CDR2 SFDVKD come from the germline V gene. This CDR3 has 13 residues. Trimming stripped 7 bases from V and 5 bases from J, with 8 bases between. DNA of the CDR3: TGTGCCACCAGCGCCTGGGATAATTCACCCCTCCACTTT. Its translation is CATSAWDNSPLHF.

V gene TRBV4-3 combines with J gene TRBJ2-1; TRBD2 is a possible D gene (5 bases). Germline lookup yields CDR1 LGHNA and CDR2 YSLEER. The length of the CDR3 is 13 residues. Trimming pared 3 bases from V and 6 bases from J, leaving 9 bases between. The CDR3 sequence is CASSHTRGNEQFF. The CDR3 coding sequence is TGCGCCAGCAGCCACACTAGAGGCAATGAGCAGTTCTTC.

The rearrangement links TRBV5-1 to TRBJ2-7; 14 nucleotides match TRBD2. Germline CDR1 reads SGHRS; CDR2 reads YFSETQ. V was clipped by 2 bases and J by 3 bases; unmatched bases: 7. The CDR3 length is 17 residues. The CDR3 loop is CASSFGTSGSSVYEQYF. CDR3 in DNA: TGCGCCAGCAGCTTTGGGACTAGCGGGAGTTCGGTCTACGAGCAGTACTTC.

The chain uses TRBV10-1 and TRBJ2-7, with 8 bases fitting TRBD2. J lost 2 bases, V lost 3 bases, and 24 bases had no gene match. The germline V gene encodes CDR1 WNHNN and CDR2 SYGVQD (reference sequence). The CDR3 totals 21 residues. The CDR3 sequence is CASSDSLGIINHSGMPYEQYF. The CDR3 bases are TGCGCCAGCAGTGATTCTTTGGGGATTATCAACCATAGCGGGATGCCCTACGAGCAGTACTTC.

The chain uses TRBV19 and TRBJ2-2; 9 positions match TRBD2. CDR1 is LNHDA, CDR2 SQIVND, per germline (reference sequence). Trimming took 5 bases from V and 6 from J; bases not matched to a gene: 10. The CDR3 has 16 amino acids. The CDR3 spells CASSPVRREGAGELFF. The DNA of the CDR3 is TGTGCCAGTAGTCCGGTGCGGCGGGAGGGAGCCGGGGAGCTGTTTTTT.

In this sample, this clone turned up once. The DNA of the CDR3 is TGTGCCAGCAGCTACGGACAGGATGATGGCTACACCTTC. Translated: CASSYGQDDGYTF. The chain combines TRBV7-2 with TRBJ1-2, with 7 bases aligning to TRBD1. V was clipped by 4 bases and J by 6 bases; unmatched bases: 5. Germline V gives CDR1 SGHTA, CDR2 FQGNSA. The CDR3 contains 13 residues.

The chain joins TRBV18 to TRBJ2-3; D call uncertain. The germline gives CDR1 KGHSH, CDR2 LQKENI. Trimming stripped 2 bases from V and 1 base from J, with 7 bases between. The CDR3 covers 14 residues. CDR3 sequence: CASSPTTGTDTQYF. The CDR3 DNA reads TGTGCCAGCTCACCAACGACTGGCACAGATACGCAGTATTTT.